The 32 T cell receptor beta chains given below trace back to one sample, sequenced in a study of blood T cell repertoires in COVID-19. Sequencing was performed with immunoSEQ multiplex PCR; in TCRdb, only in-frame clones are kept and a portion is missing. The table has approximately 300,000 clones, about 90% seen once; the top ten hold about 1%. The sequenced sample was peripheral blood. The receptors come from a woman aged 40 to 50 with COVID-19, enrolled during active disease.

The CDR3 coding sequence is TGTGCTAGTGCCCTTAGCGGGAGCACAGATACGCAGTATTTT. It codes for CASALSGSTDTQYF. The V gene is TRBV12-5, the J gene TRBJ2-3, with 7 bases fitting TRBD2. In germline, CDR1 is LGHNT, CDR2 FRNRAP. This CDR3 is 14 amino acids long. Trimming cost V 7 bases and J 0 bases; bases outside gene matches: 4. The full variable domain, rest sourced from reference TRBV12-5 and TRBJ2-3, is DARVTQTPRHKVTEMGQEVTMRCQPILGHNTVFWYRQTMMQGLELLAYFRNRAPLDDSGMPKDRFSAEMPDATLATLKIQPSEPRDSAVYFCASALSGSTDTQYFGPGTRLTVL.

This chain uses TRBV7-3 with TRBJ2-2, with D unresolved. CDR1 is SGHTA and CDR2 is FQGTGA in the germline V gene. V shed 6 bases and J shed 1 base, with 18 bases lying between them. The CDR3 runs to 17 residues. CDR3 residues: CASSPGGAVKNTGELFF. Written as DNA, the CDR3 is TGTGCCAGCAGTCCCGGCGGCGCGGTGAAGAACACCGGGGAGCTGTTTTTT. The full variable domain, rest sourced from reference TRBV7-3 and TRBJ2-2, is GAGVSQTPSNKVTEKGKYVELRCDPISGHTALYWYRQSLGQGPEFLIYFQGTGAADDSGLPNDRFFAVRPEGSVSTLKIQRTERGDSAVYLCASSPGGAVKNTGELFFGEGSRLTVL.

This clone was seen a single time. The chain is built from TRBV6-5 and TRBJ1-1; 8 bases fit TRBD1. Germline lookup yields CDR1 MNHEY and CDR2 SVGAGI. With V trimmed by 4 bases and J by 4 bases, 8 bases remained unmatched. The CDR3 extends over 15 amino acids. CDR3 sequence reads: CASSFSKTGGTEAFF. CDR3 in DNA: TGTGCCAGCAGTTTTTCGAAAACAGGGGGCACTGAAGCTTTCTTT.

A single count supports this clone. This chain uses TRBV15 with TRBJ2-3; perhaps TRBD1 as D (6 bases). This CDR3 spans 14 amino acids. From germline, CDR1 is LNHNV and CDR2 YYDKDF (reference sequence). Trimming shortened V by 6 bases and J by 6 bases, and 16 bases separated the two germline ends. DNA for the CDR3: TGTGCCACCAGTCCCCAACCTCAGGGGGATACGCAGTATTTT. Protein: CATSPQPQGDTQYF.

The chain is built from TRBV6-1 and TRBJ1-1; 8 nucleotides agree with TRBD1. The CDR3 loop spans 15 amino acids. Germline CDR1 MNHNS, CDR2 SASEGT. V dropped 2 bases and J dropped 4; count of bases not matched to a gene: 6. DNA of the CDR3: TGTGCCAGCAGTGAACCTACAGGGGGGGGCACTGAAGCTTTCTTT. Residues: CASSEPTGGGTEAFF.

The CDR3 loop reads CASSFYPRGTPNTEAFF. The CDR3 coding sequence is TGTGCCAGCAGTTTCTACCCCAGGGGAACACCAAACACTGAAGCTTTCTTT. The rearrangement uses TRBV27 and TRBJ1-1; perhaps TRBD1 as D (6 bases). V was clipped by 3 bases and J by 2 bases, with 19 bases between them. The CDR3 is 17 amino acids. The V gene's germline CDR1 is MNHEY and CDR2 SMNVEV (reference sequence).

J is TRBJ1-1 and V is TRBV6-6; no clear D. Trimming removed 4 bases at V and 2 bases at J, with 8 bases between. The CDR3 is 13 amino acids. Germline values: CDR1 MNHNY, CDR2 SVGAGI (reference sequence). The CDR3 protein is CASSWARNTEAFF. CDR3 nucleotides: TGTGCCAGCAGTTGGGCCAGAAACACTGAAGCTTTCTTT.

The rearrangement joins TRBV12-3 or TRBV12-4 to TRBJ1-2, with TRBD1 as a possible D gene (5 bases). Trimming took off 5 bases at V and 4 bases at J, with 8 bases between the two ends. The CDR3 has 12 amino acids. In nucleotides, the CDR3 is TGTGCCAGCAGTATGACAGTCTATGGCTACACCTTC. Protein product: CASSMTVYGYTF.

This chain uses TRBV18 with TRBJ1-6; D is undetermined. This CDR3 contains 15 residues. Germline assignment: CDR1 KGHSH and CDR2 LQKENI. V was cut by 1 base and J by 8 bases, with 12 bases left in between. The CDR3 region has the DNA TGTGCCAGCTCACCACGCCCAGTCGGGGATTCACCCCTCCACTTT. This gives the protein CASSPRPVGDSPLHF.

The rearrangement links TRBV5-1 to TRBJ1-5; TRBD1 aligns across 10 bases. V trimming: 4 bases; J trimming: 4 bases; junction bases outside the gene matches: 2. The length of the CDR3 is 14 residues. The germline CDR1 and CDR2 sequences are SGHRS and YFSETQ. The DNA for the CDR3 is TGCGCCAGCAGCCCGGGACAGGGGAATCAGCCCCAGCATTTT. Translating it yields CASSPGQGNQPQHF.

This clone has just one count. The genes are TRBV5-8 and TRBJ1-1; D gene unclear. Germline values: CDR1 SGHTS, CDR2 YDEGEE. The CDR3 loop spans 14 amino acids. The ends were cut back, 4 bases at V and 7 bases at J, with 17 bases in the middle. The CDR3 DNA reads TGTGCCAGCAGCCTGGATACGGCCGGGGTTGAAGCTTTCTTT. Protein product: CASSLDTAGVEAFF.

The rearrangement joins TRBV4-2 to TRBJ2-1; 8 nucleotides align to TRBD2. Germline V gene lookup returns CDR1 LGHNA and CDR2 YNFKEQ. The junction had 11 bases not matched to a gene; V was cut back by 2 bases and J by 8 bases. There are 16 residues in the CDR3. CDR3 protein: CASSQKAGDSSDEQFF. Written as DNA, the CDR3 is TGTGCCAGCAGCCAAAAAGCGGGAGATAGTAGCGATGAGCAGTTCTTC.

This chain uses TRBV6-5 with TRBJ1-2; 9 nucleotides align to TRBD1. This CDR3 has 13 residues. Germline lookup yields CDR1 MNHEY and CDR2 SVGAGI. Trimming took 6 bases from V and 4 from J; bases not matched to a gene: 3. The CDR3 loop reads CASRQGAIYGYTF. The CDR3 DNA reads TGTGCCAGCAGACAGGGGGCCATCTATGGCTACACCTTC.

This chain joins TRBV7-9 and TRBJ2-3; perhaps TRBD1 as D (6 bases). The CDR3 is 13 amino acids. Germline V CDR1 and CDR2: SEHNR, FQNEAQ (reference sequence). Trimming took 1 base from V and 13 from J, leaving 15 bases between them. Written as DNA, the CDR3 is TGTGCCAGCAGCTTAGACAGTGGGGGCCAGGAGTATTTT. Its protein is CASSLDSGGQEYF.

This clone was seen once. The rearrangement joins TRBV6-5 to TRBJ1-4; D unresolved. Trimming cost V 2 bases and J 0 bases, with 10 bases left between them. The CDR3 is made up of 16 amino acids. Germline V CDR1 and CDR2: MNHEY, SVGAGI. The CDR3 protein is CASSYGTDATNEKLFF. The DNA of the CDR3 is TGTGCCAGCAGTTACGGAACAGATGCAACTAATGAAAAACTGTTTTTT.

This clone is a singleton in its sample. The chain links TRBV11-2 to TRBJ2-1; D is possibly TRBD2 (6 bases). Germline loops: CDR1 SGHAT, CDR2 FQNNGV. CDR3 length: 15 amino acids. The V end was cut by 5 bases, the J end by 0 bases, with 11 bases between. CDR3 sequence (DNA): TGTGCCAGCAGCCGAGCGGGTAGCTCCTACAATGAGCAGTTCTTC. It specifies CASSRAGSSYNEQFF.

The gene calls are TRBV11-2 and TRBJ2-7; 10 nucleotides match TRBD1. Trimming at V came to 5 bases and at J to 2 bases, leaving 6 bases not matched to a gene. This CDR3 is 15 amino acids long. Germline loops: CDR1 SGHAT, CDR2 FQNNGV. The DNA for the CDR3 is TGTGCCAGCAGCCCGGGGGACAGGGGCCCCTACGAGCAGTACTTC. Translation gives CASSPGDRGPYEQYF. Variable domain in full (rest from reference TRBV11-2 and TRBJ2-7): EAGVAQSPRYKIIEKRQSVAFWCNPISGHATLYWYQQILGQGPKLLIQFQNNGVVDDSQLPKDRFSAERLKGVDSTLKIQPAKLEDSAVYLCASSPGDRGPYEQYFGPGTRLTVT.

The V gene is TRBV6-2 or TRBV6-3, the J gene TRBJ1-2, with 7 bases fitting TRBD1. Losses at the gene ends were 2 bases for V and 4 bases for J; bases not matched to a gene: 7. CDR3 size: 15 residues. The V gene's germline CDR1 is MNHEY and CDR2 SVGEGT. CDR3 nucleotides: TGTGCCAGCAGTTACGGTCCAGGGGGTTCCTATGGCTACACCTTC. It is translated as CASSYGPGGSYGYTF.

The V gene is TRBV27, the J gene TRBJ1-2; 7 nucleotides match TRBD1. V lost 8 bases and J lost 3; bases outside the gene matches: 9. Germline lookup yields CDR1 MNHEY and CDR2 SMNVEV (reference sequence). This CDR3 is 14 amino acids long. The CDR3 is CASRKFDRDYGYTF. The CDR3 region has the DNA TGTGCCAGCCGCAAGTTCGACAGGGACTATGGCTACACCTTC.

The chain uses TRBV29-1 and TRBJ1-1; 7 bases match TRBD1. After removal of 7 bases from V and 1 base from J, the junction contained 9 bases not matched to a gene. This CDR3 contains 14 residues. Germline V gives CDR1 SQVTM, CDR2 ANQGSEA. The CDR3 sequence: CSGRTGTANTEAFF. The CDR3 region has the DNA TGCAGCGGACGAACCGGGACAGCGAACACTGAAGCTTTCTTT.

This sequence joins TRBV6-5 and TRBJ2-3; no clear D gene. CDR1 MNHEY and CDR2 SVGAGI come from the germline V gene. CDR3 length: 13 amino acids. Trimming removed 6 bases at V and 5 bases at J, with 12 bases between. The CDR3 DNA follows: TGTGCCAGCAGGGTAACGTCCAGAGATACGCAGTATTTT. This encodes CASRVTSRDTQYF.

The chain joins TRBV20-1 to TRBJ1-1; unclear D gene. Germline V gene data show CDR1 as DFQATT and CDR2 as SNEGSKA (reference sequence). V shed 6 bases and J shed 9 bases, with 14 bases lying between them. The CDR3 length is 11 residues. The CDR3 coding sequence is TGCAGTGCCAGCGATCGTACAAAAGCTTTCTTT. This sequence encodes CSASDRTKAFF.

The chain joins TRBV30 to TRBJ2-7, with a weak D call TRBD1 (6 bases). Germline V gene lookup returns CDR1 GTSNPN and CDR2 SVGIG (reference sequence). Trimming removed 4 bases at V and 0 bases at J, with 10 bases between. The CDR3 covers 13 residues. The CDR3 region has the DNA TGTGCCTGGAACCAGGGGATCTCCTACGAGCAGTACTTC. Translated, it gives CAWNQGISYEQYF.

The genes are TRBV19 and TRBJ1-1; D might be TRBD1 (6 bases). The length of the CDR3 is 13 residues. The V gene's germline CDR1 is LNHDA and CDR2 SQIVND (reference sequence). Trimming took off 7 bases at V and 2 bases at J, with 11 bases between the two ends. The CDR3 spells CASKVRGNTEAFF. For the CDR3, the DNA is TGTGCCAGTAAGGTCAGGGGTAACACTGAAGCTTTCTTT.

For this clone: An end of the junction differs from the germline gene, which may be a read error. V usage is TRBV11-1 and J usage is TRBJ2-3; D uncertain. The germline V gene encodes CDR1 SGHAT and CDR2 FQDESV (reference sequence). The CDR3 is 12 residues long. The CDR3 region is CASSLAHEVALF. The CDR3 DNA reads as TGTGCCAGCAGCTTAGCCCATGAAGTAGCACTTTTT.

The rearrangement uses TRBV28 and TRBJ2-1, with D tentatively TRBD2 (5 bases). The V end was cut by 5 bases, the J end by 11 bases, with 10 bases between. This CDR3 region has 11 residues. Germline CDR1 reads MDHEN; CDR2 reads SYDVKM. This CDR3 reads CASSPRLKQFF. CDR3 in DNA: TGTGCCAGCAGTCCTCGACTAAAGCAGTTCTTC.

The chain is built from TRBV6-5 and TRBJ1-4; D uncertain. V lost 8 bases and J lost 4, with 14 bases in between. In germline, CDR1 is MNHEY, CDR2 SVGAGI. The CDR3 covers 14 residues. Here the CDR3 reads CASSLDGHNEKLFF. The CDR3 DNA sequence: TGTGCCAGCTCGCTAGACGGCCATAATGAAAAACTGTTTTTT.

V usage is TRBV6-4 and J usage is TRBJ2-1; 7 bases match TRBD2. Trimming cost V 3 bases and J 8 bases; bases outside gene matches: 10. CDR3 size: 15 residues. The germline CDR1 and CDR2 sequences are MRHNA and SNTAGT. The CDR3 DNA reads TGTGCCAGCAGTGAAGGGAGGGCCGGTGTAGATGAGCAGTTCTTC. Translated, it gives CASSEGRAGVDEQFF.

J is TRBJ2-1 and V is TRBV28, with D possibly being TRBD2 (5 bases). The CDR3 length is 18 residues. Germline CDR1 and CDR2: MDHEN and SYDVKM. With 6 bases removed from V and 0 bases from J, the gap between germline ends came to 21 bases. The CDR3, as DNA: TGTGCCAGCAGCACCTCTTTGGGCGGGCCTAGCTCCTACAATGAGCAGTTCTTC. Amino acids: CASSTSLGGPSSYNEQFF.

The J gene is TRBJ1-3, the V gene TRBV9, with TRBD1 matching over 10 bases. Germline loops: CDR1 SGDLS, CDR2 YYNGEE. The J segment lost 5 bases and the V segment lost 3 bases, leaving 11 bases of the junction unmatched. The CDR3 covers 17 residues. The CDR3 DNA reads as TGTGCCAGCAGCGCACGCCAATCGGACAGGGGGAGAAACACCATATATTTT. Translation: CASSARQSDRGRNTIYF.

This chain links TRBV4-3 with TRBJ2-3; 9 bases fit TRBD2. The trim removed 0 bases at V and 9 bases at J, leaving 10 bases unmatched. The V gene's germline CDR1 is LGHNA and CDR2 YSLEER. The CDR3 runs to 16 residues. CDR3 sequence reads: CASSQEASGVQGTQYF. CDR3 coding DNA: TGCGCCAGCAGCCAAGAAGCTAGCGGGGTGCAGGGGACGCAGTATTTT.

The count of this clone is one. The CDR3 spells CASSAGSVYEQYF. The CDR3 DNA is TGTGCCAGCAGTGCCGGTAGCGTCTACGAGCAGTACTTC. The chain joins TRBV25-1 to TRBJ2-7; tentative D call: TRBD2 (5 bases). CDR1 is MGHDK and CDR2 is SYGVNS in the germline V gene. V was clipped by 4 bases and J by 3 bases, with 10 bases between them. The CDR3 consists of 13 residues.